These 14 T cell receptor beta chains came from one sample sequenced in a study of blood T cell repertoires in COVID-19. The table came from immunoSEQ multiplex PCR; TCRdb's copy has only in-frame clones and leaves some out. The sample contains about 270,000 clones, 65% to 90% of which appear only once. Sequencing input: PBMCs or T cells enriched from blood (not recorded which). The receptors come from a woman between 45 and 60 years old with acute COVID-19.

The chain combines TRBV19 with TRBJ2-6, with a weak D call TRBD1 (6 bases). The V gene lost 4 bases and the J gene lost 0 bases, with 19 bases spanning the gap. CDR3 length: 19 amino acids. Germline values: CDR1 LNHDA, CDR2 SQIVND (reference sequence). The CDR3 DNA sequence: TGTGCCAGTAGTAAATTCGACAGGATAAAAGACTCTGGGGCCAACGTCCTGACTTTC. It specifies CASSKFDRIKDSGANVLTF.

The gene calls are TRBV5-1 and TRBJ1-4; D is uncertain. CDR1 and CDR2 from the germline V gene are SGHRS and YFSETQ. There are 14 residues in the CDR3. Trimming pared 1 base from V and 3 bases from J, leaving 7 bases between. The CDR3 here is CASSLTTANEKLFF. DNA of the CDR3: TGCGCCAGCAGCTTGACTACGGCTAATGAAAAACTGTTTTTT.

The chain has TRBV9 and TRBJ1-2, with 9 bases lining up with TRBD1. The germline CDR1 and CDR2 sequences are SGDLS and YYNGEE. The CDR3 loop spans 17 amino acids. After removal of 4 bases from V and 7 bases from J, the junction contained 17 bases not matched to a gene. The CDR3 sequence: CASSLRDRDLRGSGYTF. The CDR3 DNA follows: TGTGCCAGCAGCCTCCGGGACAGGGATCTGAGAGGCTCTGGCTACACCTTC.

This sequence joins TRBV25-1 and TRBJ1-2; 7 positions agree with TRBD1. CDR1 and CDR2 (germline): MGHDK, SYGVNS. This CDR3 is 12 amino acids long. V was pared by 6 bases and J by 7 bases, with 5 bases of the junction left unmatched. DNA for the CDR3: TGTGCCAGCAGGACAGGGTCTAGTGGCTACACCTTC. Translating gives CASRTGSSGYTF.

This chain connects TRBV3-1 (or the pseudogene TRBV3-2) to TRBJ2-1; 9 nucleotides match TRBD2. V trimming: 1 base; J trimming: 1 base; junction bases outside the gene matches: 8. Germline-derived CDR1 and CDR2 are LGHDT and YNNKEL (reference sequence). The CDR3 contains 18 residues. The CDR3 DNA sequence: TGTGCCAGCAGCCAAGCTCCCAGCGGGGGGCCTTCCTACAATGAGCAGTTCTTC. Translated, it gives CASSQAPSGGPSYNEQFF.

Concerning this clone itself: The junction does not match germline at one end; this may be a read error. The chain joins TRBV30 to TRBJ1-2, with D tentatively TRBD1 (5 bases). This CDR3 spans 15 amino acids. The germline CDR1 and CDR2 sequences are GTSNPN and SVGIG (reference sequence). For the CDR3, the DNA is TGTGCCTGGAGTGTACATTCCCCAGGGTACTACGGCTACACCTTC. It codes for CAWSVHSPGYYGYTF.

The V gene is TRBV7-9, the J gene TRBJ1-6; TRBD1 is a possible D gene (5 bases). This CDR3 contains 13 residues. Germline V gene sequence: CDR1 SEHNR, CDR2 FQNEAQ (reference sequence). Trimming removed 5 bases at V and 8 bases at J, with 10 bases between. The CDR3 bases are TGTGCCAGCAGCCCGACACAGGATTCACCCCTCCACTTT. This gives the protein CASSPTQDSPLHF.

The chain is built from TRBV7-9 and TRBJ1-5, with TRBD1 matching 8 bases. Germline-derived CDR1 and CDR2 are SEHNR and FQNEAQ (reference sequence). The CDR3 has 17 residues. The J segment lost 0 bases and the V segment lost 1 base, leaving 5 bases of the junction unmatched. The CDR3 DNA reads TGTGCCAGCAGCTTAGGTACAGGGGGTGTTAGCAATCAGCCCCAGCATTTT. This sequence encodes CASSLGTGGVSNQPQHF.

J is TRBJ1-1 and V is TRBV19, with a weak D call TRBD1 (6 bases). CDR1 and CDR2 (germline): LNHDA, SQIVND (reference sequence). CDR3 length: 14 residues. Trimming removed 5 bases at V and 5 bases at J, with 15 bases between. For the CDR3, the DNA is TGTGCCAGTAGTCTAAGGGGGGGCGAGACTGAAGCTTTCTTT. This translates into CASSLRGGETEAFF.

This clone was observed once. V usage is TRBV6-5 and J usage is TRBJ2-7; TRBD2 agrees at 8 bases. CDR1 and CDR2 (germline): MNHEY, SVGAGI. V gave up 7 bases and J gave up 4 bases; unmatched junction bases: 12. The CDR3 has 15 amino acids. The CDR3 nucleotides read TGTGCCAGCACCGCCCTTAGCGGGGCGTTTTACGAGCAGTACTTC. Translating it yields CASTALSGAFYEQYF.

The genes are TRBV5-1 and TRBJ1-1; D is perhaps TRBD1 (5 bases). Germline V gene sequence: CDR1 SGHRS, CDR2 YFSETQ. The CDR3 length is 14 residues. Trimming stripped 0 bases from V and 2 bases from J, with 8 bases between. CDR3 sequence (DNA): TGCGCCAGCAGCTTGGGGACATTTAACACTGAAGCTTTCTTT. Protein: CASSLGTFNTEAFF.

V gene TRBV14 combines with J gene TRBJ1-1; 8 bases match TRBD1. This CDR3 is built from 15 residues. V dropped 4 bases and J dropped 11; count of bases not matched to a gene: 15. Germline values: CDR1 SGHDN, CDR2 FVKESK. The DNA for the CDR3 is TGTGCCAGCAGCCCAAGGGGCAGGGGGCGACCGACGGCTTTCTTT. The encoded protein is CASSPRGRGRPTAFF.

The CDR3 region is CASSLGFGQEYSPLHF. The CDR3 coding sequence is TGTGCCAGCAGCTTGGGGTTCGGACAGGAATATTCACCCCTCCACTTT. This chain uses TRBV5-8 with TRBJ1-6, with 7 positions matching TRBD1. Trimming at V came to 0 bases and at J to 8 bases, leaving 8 bases not matched to a gene. The CDR3 has 16 residues. Germline V lookup: CDR1 SGHTS, CDR2 YDEGEE.

The rearrangement uses TRBV4-3 and TRBJ1-1; a weak D match, TRBD1 (6 bases). From germline, CDR1 is LGHNA and CDR2 YSLEER. Trimming pared 1 base from V and 3 bases from J, leaving 15 bases between. The CDR3 runs 16 residues. The CDR3 loop is CASSQGKAGADTEAFF. The CDR3 region has the DNA TGCGCCAGCAGCCAAGGTAAGGCAGGGGCTGACACTGAAGCTTTCTTT.